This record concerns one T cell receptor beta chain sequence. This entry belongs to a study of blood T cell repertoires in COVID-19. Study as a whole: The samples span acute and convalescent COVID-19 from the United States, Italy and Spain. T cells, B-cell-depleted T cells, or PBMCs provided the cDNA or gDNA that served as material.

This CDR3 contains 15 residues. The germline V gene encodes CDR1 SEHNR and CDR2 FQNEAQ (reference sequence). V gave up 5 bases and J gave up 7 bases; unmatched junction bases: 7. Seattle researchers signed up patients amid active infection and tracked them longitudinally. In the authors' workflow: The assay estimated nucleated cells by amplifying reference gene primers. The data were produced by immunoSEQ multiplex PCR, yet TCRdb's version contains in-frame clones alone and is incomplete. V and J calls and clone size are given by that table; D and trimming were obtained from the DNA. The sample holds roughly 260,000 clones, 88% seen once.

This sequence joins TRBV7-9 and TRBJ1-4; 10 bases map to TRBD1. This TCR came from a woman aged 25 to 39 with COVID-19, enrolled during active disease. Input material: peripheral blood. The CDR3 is CASSPRDRGAEKLFF. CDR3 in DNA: TGTGCCAGCAGCCCCCGGGACAGGGGAGCTGAAAAACTGTTTTTT. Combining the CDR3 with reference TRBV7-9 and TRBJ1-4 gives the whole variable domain DTGVSQNPRHKITKRGQNVTFRCDPISEHNRLYWYRQTLGQGPEFLTYFQNEAQLEKSRLLSDRFSAERPKGSFSTLEIQRTEQGDSAMYLCASSPRDRGAEKLFFGSGTQLSVL.